The clone carrying this T cell receptor beta chain was seen at least ten times. Its antigen is unidentified. The sample originates from a study of regulatory T cells in long-lasting Graves disease. Overall study results and limits: Relative to new patients (under 1,000), persistent patients exhibited greater sharing of public clonotypes (around 2,700). Less diverse TCR repertoires were seen in persistent Graves' patients than in newly diagnosed ones. Persistent disease preferred TRBV28, TRBJ1-2 and TRBJ2-5.

CDR3 length: 14 amino acids. V was trimmed by 5 bases and J by 4 bases, leaving 14 bases between them. Looked up from germline, CDR1 is MNHEY and CDR2 is SMNVEV (reference sequence). Time point specified: newly diagnosed GD, antithyroid drugs for less than 3 months. Generation of the TCR library employed RNA extracted from PBMCs. Relying on iRepertoire HTBI primers and Arm-PCR of CDR3 regions, the team built TCR beta libraries. TCRdb fed the multiplex PCR reads into MiXCR, producing one record per CDR3 protein. Of around 230,000 distinct CDR3 sequences detected, around 19% appear once; the ten largest clones hold approximately 20%.

The TCR was taken from a female donor with Graves disease. Here the sequenced sample was peripheral blood mononuclear cells (PBMCs), taken at new diagnosis, from a patient treated with antithyroid drugs. This chain uses TRBV27 with TRBJ1-2; TRBD1 is a possible D gene (6 bases). The CDR3 region has the DNA TGTGCCAGCAGTGGGGAGCGGGGGCTCTATGGCTACACCTTC. Amino acid sequence: CASSGERGLYGYTF.